This TCR beta chain was sequenced during a study of cytomegalovirus exposure and HLA in healthy donors. With 60 Vbeta and 13 Jbeta primers, the PCR was carried out. TCRdb's copy holds only in-frame clones and misses some; the assay was immunoSEQ multiplex PCR. The data contain 100,000 to 150,000 clones, about 68% of them seen just once; the ten biggest clones take up around 4%. Unmatched junction bases numbered 9, after V lost 6 bases and J lost 7 bases. The CDR3 sequence is 16 residues long. The germline V gene has CDR1 MDHEN and CDR2 SYDVKM. This clone appeared a single time. The chain couples TRBV28 to TRBJ2-3; 14 bases fit TRBD2. The sequence was obtained from a middle-aged man in good health and CMV-seropositive. Sequenced input: PBMCs. CDR3 in DNA: TGTGCCAGCAGCGATTCTCGACTAGCGGGAGGGCATACGCAGTATTTT. It yields the protein CASSDSRLAGGHTQYF. Full variable domain (missing parts from reference TRBV28 and TRBJ2-3): DVKVTQSSRYLVKRTGEKVFLECVQDMDHENMFWYRQDPGLGLRLIYFSYDVKMKEKGDIPEGYSVSREKKERFSLILESASTNQTSMYLCASSDSRLAGGHTQYFGPGTRLTVL.